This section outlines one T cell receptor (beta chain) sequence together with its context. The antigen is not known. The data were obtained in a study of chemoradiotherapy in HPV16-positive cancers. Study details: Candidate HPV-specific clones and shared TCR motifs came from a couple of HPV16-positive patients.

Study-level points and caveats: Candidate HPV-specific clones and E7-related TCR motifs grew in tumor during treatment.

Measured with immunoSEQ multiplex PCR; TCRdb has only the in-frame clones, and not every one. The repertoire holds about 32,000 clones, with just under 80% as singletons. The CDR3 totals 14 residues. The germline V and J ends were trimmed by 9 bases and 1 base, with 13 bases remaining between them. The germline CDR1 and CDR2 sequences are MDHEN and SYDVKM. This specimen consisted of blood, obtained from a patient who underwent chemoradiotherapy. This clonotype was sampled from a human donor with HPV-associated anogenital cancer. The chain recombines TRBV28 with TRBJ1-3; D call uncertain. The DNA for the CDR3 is TGTGCCAGTTGCCCCGGGGATTCTGGAAACACCATATATTTT. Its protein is CASCPGDSGNTIYF.